The 23 T cell receptor beta chains in this list originate from one sample, sequenced in a study of regulatory T cells in long-lasting Graves disease. Construction of TCR beta libraries relied on iRepertoire HTBI primers and on Arm-PCR targeting CDR3 regions. A single record per CDR3 protein comes from TCRdb applying MiXCR to the multiplex PCR reads. The repertoire holds roughly 300,000 distinct CDR3 sequences, around a fifth seen once, with more than 50% in the top ten. Stated time point: persistent/refractory GD, antithyroid drugs over 5 years with positive TRAb. With RNA extracted from PBMCs as input, the TCR library was made. The material sequenced was peripheral blood mononuclear cells (PBMCs), taken when the disease was refractory, from a patient treated with antithyroid drugs. The receptors shown here come from a female donor with Graves disease.

This clonotype was observed a handful of times. The chain couples TRBV12-3 or TRBV12-4 to TRBJ1-5; TRBD1 matches at 7 bases. The CDR3 is 13 amino acids. V gave up 6 bases and J gave up 5 bases; unmatched junction bases: 4. The CDR3 nucleotides are TGTGCCAGCAGCGGGACAGCATATCAGCCCCAGCATTTT. It encodes CASSGTAYQPQHF.

The table lists this clonotype with a few counts. The V call is TRBV19, the J call TRBJ2-2; D may be TRBD1 (6 bases). V was trimmed by 7 bases and J by 4 bases, leaving 16 bases between them. Germline V gives CDR1 LNHDA, CDR2 SQIVND (reference sequence). The CDR3 consists of 15 residues. In DNA, the CDR3 is TGTGCCAGTACCCCCCAGATAGGGGGCACCGGGGAGCTGTTTTTT. As protein: CASTPQIGGTGELFF.

Note on this clonotype: At one of its ends the junction is not consistent with the germline gene, which may arise from a read error. V and J are TRBV12-5 and TRBJ1-2; D uncertain. This CDR3 comprises 13 residues. CDR1 and CDR2 (germline): LGHNT, FRNRAP. The CDR3 nucleotides are TGTGCTAGTGGTTTGGTACTCTCGGGCACAGCGATCTTC. Its translation: CASGLVLSGTAIF.

CDR3 loop: CSAALSVQSNQPQHF. The CDR3 DNA sequence: TGCAGTGCGGCACTGTCGGTTCAAAGCAATCAGCCCCAGCATTTT. The chain employs TRBV20-1 and TRBJ1-5; D call uncertain. The V and J ends lost 6 bases and 1 base respectively, with 16 bases between them. In germline, CDR1 is DFQATT, CDR2 SNEGSKA (reference sequence). The CDR3 length is 15 residues.

This clonotype was seen at least ten times. The genes are TRBV12-3 or TRBV12-4 and TRBJ2-5; the D call may be TRBD1 or TRBD2 (5 bases each). V was trimmed by 6 bases and J by 7 bases, leaving 21 bases between them. The CDR3 consists of 15 residues. The CDR3 here is CASSLAGTRAGTQYF. CDR3 nucleotides: TGTGCCAGCAGCTTGGCCGGGACCAGGGCGGGGACCCAGTACTTC.

This clonotype showed up just a few times. This rearrangement joins TRBV7-8 to TRBJ2-4; either TRBD1 or TRBD2 may supply D (5 bases each). The V and J ends lost 3 bases and 9 bases respectively, with 9 bases between them. From germline, CDR1 is SGHVS and CDR2 FQNEAQ. The CDR3 totals 12 residues. The CDR3 is CASSFLGAIQYF. CDR3 sequence (DNA): TGTGCCAGCAGCTTCCTCGGGGCCATTCAGTACTTC.

This clonotype was picked up many times. The chain recombines TRBV12-3 or TRBV12-4 with TRBJ2-1; 7 nucleotides line up with TRBD2. The CDR3 runs 15 residues. Germline trimming cut 4 bases from V and 2 bases from J; bases unmatched to any gene: 5. CDR3 in DNA: TGTGCCAGCAGTTACTCCGGGACTACCTACAATGAGCAGTTCTTC. Translation gives CASSYSGTTYNEQFF.

In its sample, this clonotype was seen many times. J is TRBJ2-1 and V is TRBV6-5; TRBD2 agrees at 11 bases. Germline values: CDR1 MNHEY, CDR2 SVGAGI. The CDR3 runs 16 residues. V trimming: 2 bases; J trimming: 7 bases; junction bases outside the gene matches: 7. The CDR3: CASSYHPGLAANEQFF. CDR3 nucleotide sequence: TGTGCCAGCAGTTACCATCCGGGACTAGCGGCTAATGAGCAGTTCTTC.

The CDR3 region has the DNA TGCAGTGCTAGAGGAGGGACAGCCAACACTGAAGCTTTCTTT. It yields the protein CSARGGTANTEAFF. This sequence joins TRBV20-1 and TRBJ1-1; 7 bases are shared with TRBD1. The germline V gene has CDR1 DFQATT and CDR2 SNEGSKA (reference sequence). Trimming removed 1 base from V and 2 bases from J; junction bases left unmatched: 4. The CDR3 is 14 residues long.

The chain carries TRBV7-9 and TRBJ2-7, with 8 bases fitting TRBD2. Germline loops: CDR1 SEHNR, CDR2 FQNEAQ (reference sequence). The CDR3 is 16 residues long. The V gene end was trimmed by 1 base and the J gene end by 6 bases; junction bases not matched to a gene: 11. The CDR3, as DNA: TGTGCCAGCAGCTTAGGGGCCGCGGGAGGCCTCCGCGAGCAGTACTTC. Amino acid sequence: CASSLGAAGGLREQYF.

This clonotype was seen more than once but under ten times. The genes are TRBV19 and TRBJ1-1, with a possible D match to TRBD1 (5 bases). The CDR3 has 13 amino acids. V was shortened by 7 bases and J by 1 base, with 10 bases between the two germline ends. The V gene's germline CDR1 is LNHDA and CDR2 SQIVND (reference sequence). The CDR3 is CASMKGPNTEAFF. The CDR3 nucleotides read TGTGCCAGTATGAAGGGACCGAACACTGAAGCTTTCTTT. Full variable domain (rest looked up from reference TRBV19 and TRBJ1-1): DGGITQSPKYLFRKEGQNVTLSCEQNLNHDAMYWYRQDPGQGLRLIYYSQIVNDFQKGDIAEGYSVSREKKESFPLTVTSAQKNPTAFYLCASMKGPNTEAFFGQGTRLTVV.

This clonotype was seen many times. The rearrangement links TRBV3-1 to TRBJ2-5, with 10 bases that match TRBD1. The ends lost 4 bases at V and 9 bases at J; junction bases unmatched: 17. Germline V gene lookup returns CDR1 LGHDT and CDR2 YNNKEL (reference sequence). This CDR3 contains 17 residues. CDR3 coding DNA: TGTGCCAGCAGCCCTACTTGGGGACAGGGGATGAGAGGGGCCCAGTACTTC. It specifies CASSPTWGQGMRGAQYF.

The chain couples TRBV3-1 to TRBJ2-2; tentatively, D is TRBD1 or TRBD2 (5 bases each). CDR3 size: 14 residues. Germline lookup yields CDR1 LGHDT and CDR2 YNNKEL (reference sequence). Trimming removed 7 bases from V and 8 bases from J, with 17 bases in between. CDR3 bases: TGTGCCAGCAAGAGGGCCCAGGGATTTGGGGAGCTGTTTTTT. Its protein is CASKRAQGFGELFF.

Many counts were recorded for this clonotype. The gene calls are TRBV28 and TRBJ2-7; 9 nucleotides line up with TRBD1. The CDR3 is 15 amino acids. Germline CDR1 reads MDHEN; CDR2 reads SYDVKM. The ends lost 2 bases at V and 7 bases at J; junction bases unmatched: 9. DNA for the CDR3: TGTGCCAGCAGTTTAGACGGGACAGGGCGTGGAGAGCAGTACTTC. Amino acids: CASSLDGTGRGEQYF.

Ten or more counts support this clonotype. The chain couples TRBV10-3 to TRBJ1-6, with TRBD1 as a possible D gene (5 bases). The CDR3 has 14 residues. Trimming removed 6 bases from V and 7 bases from J, with 13 bases in between. CDR1 and CDR2 (germline): ENHRY, SYGVKD. As DNA, the CDR3 is TGTGCCATCAGATGGGACGCAGGGAATTCACCCCTCCACTTT. It specifies CAIRWDAGNSPLHF.

This clonotype appeared a few times. The V gene is TRBV27, the J gene TRBJ1-3; D may be TRBD1 (6 bases). The CDR3 runs 14 residues. The V end was cut by 8 bases, the J end by 4 bases, with 15 bases between. The germline V gene encodes CDR1 MNHEY and CDR2 SMNVEV (reference sequence). The CDR3 sequence: CASGPTGAGNTIYF. The DNA for the CDR3 is TGTGCCAGCGGCCCGACAGGAGCCGGAAACACCATATATTTT.

The chain has TRBV3-1 and TRBJ1-4; the D gene is possibly TRBD1 (5 bases). This CDR3 comprises 15 residues. V lost 1 base and J 5 bases, leaving 11 bases between the germline ends. Per germline, CDR1 LGHDT and CDR2 YNNKEL (reference sequence). The CDR3 DNA reads as TGTGCCAGCAGCCAAGTCGGGACCGGCAATGAAAAACTGTTTTTT. Translating gives CASSQVGTGNEKLFF.

Concerning this clonotype: A clone one base away is much larger, so this may be a read error. The J gene is TRBJ2-5, the V gene TRBV11-2; a weak D match, TRBD2 (7 bases). V was trimmed by 5 bases and J by 5 bases, leaving 24 bases between them. The CDR3 sequence is 17 residues long. The germline V gene has CDR1 SGHAT and CDR2 FQNNGV. Here the CDR3 reads CASSPIGGGTLGETQYF. In DNA, the CDR3 is TGTGCCAGCAGCCCGATAGGGGGGGGGACACTGGGGGAGACCCAGTACTTC.

The CDR3 here is CAWSVGSGARTDTQYF. The CDR3 region has the DNA TGTGCCTGGAGTGTAGGGTCAGGGGCACGCACAGATACGCAGTATTTT. The J gene is TRBJ2-3, the V gene TRBV30; D is perhaps TRBD1 (6 bases). CDR3 length: 16 residues. Germline V gene sequence: CDR1 GTSNPN, CDR2 SVGIG (reference sequence). V shed 0 bases and J shed 1 base, with 14 bases lying between them.

The chain joins TRBV3-1 to TRBJ2-7, with 15 bases identical to TRBD2. This CDR3 comprises 17 residues. V dropped 3 bases and J dropped 4; count of bases not matched to a gene: 7. Germline V gives CDR1 LGHDT, CDR2 YNNKEL (reference sequence). The CDR3 is CASSHSSGLAGGYEQYF. CDR3 DNA sequence: TGTGCCAGCAGCCATAGTTCCGGACTAGCGGGAGGGTACGAGCAGTACTTC.

This clonotype was recorded at least ten times. J is TRBJ1-4 and V is TRBV5-8; D is perhaps TRBD1 (6 bases). This CDR3 region has 17 residues. Trimming took off 0 bases at V and 3 bases at J, with 15 bases between the two ends. The germline V gene encodes CDR1 SGHTS and CDR2 YDEGEE. CDR3 DNA sequence: TGTGCCAGCAGCTTGGCTCCAGGGGCGCTGTCTAATGAAAAACTGTTTTTT. Its translation: CASSLAPGALSNEKLFF.

This clonotype was found a few times. The V call is TRBV6-1, the J call TRBJ1-6; D call uncertain. V lost 7 bases and J 3 bases, leaving 10 bases between the germline ends. The CDR3 consists of 14 residues. Germline V gene data show CDR1 as MNHNS and CDR2 as SASEGT. CDR3 sequence: CASKRGVYNSPLHF. CDR3 in DNA: TGTGCCAGCAAACGGGGAGTCTATAATTCACCCCTCCACTTT.

Only a few counts were recorded for this clonotype. The CDR3 region has the DNA TGCAGTGCTAGCGGGGCACAAAACATTCAGTACTTC. As protein: CSASGAQNIQYF. The chain combines TRBV20-1 with TRBJ2-4; D is perhaps TRBD1 or TRBD2 (5 bases each). Trimming stripped 3 bases from V and 5 bases from J, with 8 bases between. This CDR3 is 12 amino acids long. Germline V gene lookup returns CDR1 DFQATT and CDR2 SNEGSKA (reference sequence).